Each of the 15 T cell receptor beta chains below was sequenced from the same sample in a study of cytomegalovirus exposure and HLA in healthy donors. PCR was performed using 60 Vbeta and 13 Jbeta primers. Measured with immunoSEQ multiplex PCR; TCRdb has only the in-frame clones, and not every one. The table has 90,000 to 100,000 clones, about 72% seen once; the top ten hold 15% to 20%. The specimen sequenced was PBMCs. These receptors were taken from a woman aged 60 to 75 in good health and CMV-seropositive.

The rearrangement joins TRBV7-8 to TRBJ2-1, with 11 bases matching TRBD2. This CDR3 has 17 residues. V was clipped by 1 base and J by 5 bases; unmatched bases: 7. Per the germline V gene, CDR1 is SGHVS and CDR2 is FQNEAQ. As DNA, the CDR3 is TGTGCCAGCAGCTTAGAGCCCGGGACTAGCGGACACAATGAGCAGTTCTTC. The encoded protein is CASSLEPGTSGHNEQFF.

This sequence joins TRBV6-6 and TRBJ1-1; D remains unclear. Trimming stripped 7 bases from V and 3 bases from J, with 18 bases between. Per germline, CDR1 MNHNY and CDR2 SVGAGI (reference sequence). This CDR3 comprises 15 residues. The CDR3 spells CASTLLGSEDTEAFF. The CDR3 DNA follows: TGTGCCAGCACCCTCTTGGGATCGGAGGACACTGAAGCTTTCTTT.

In this sample, this clone turned up a few times. This chain links TRBV7-9 with TRBJ2-1; D may be TRBD1 (5 bases). The CDR3 consists of 12 residues. Germline CDR1 SEHNR, CDR2 FQNEAQ (reference sequence). V gave up 5 bases and J gave up 9 bases, with 11 bases separating them. This CDR3 is CASSQWGGEQFF. Here the CDR3 DNA reads TGTGCCAGCAGCCAGTGGGGCGGTGAGCAGTTCTTC.

The V gene is TRBV18, the J gene TRBJ1-1, with 9 bases identical to TRBD1. V lost 5 bases, J lost 2 bases, and 12 bases stayed unmatched. The CDR3 spans 17 residues. Germline CDR1 is KGHSH and CDR2 is LQKENI. The CDR3 DNA reads TGTGCCAGCTCATCCTCGCAGACAGGGGGGAGAAACACTGAAGCTTTCTTT. It yields the protein CASSSSQTGGRNTEAFF. The variable domain in full, completed from reference TRBV18 and TRBJ1-1, reads NAGVMQNPRHLVRRRGQEARLRCSPMKGHSHVYWYRQLPEEGLKFMVYLQKENIIDESGMPKERFSAEFPKEGPSILRIQQVVRGDSAAYFCASSSSQTGGRNTEAFFGQGTRLTVV.

The chain uses TRBV7-9 and TRBJ2-7; 11 bases are a match to TRBD2. The CDR3 consists of 14 residues. CDR1 is SEHNR and CDR2 is FQNEAQ in the germline V gene (reference sequence). Trimming took 4 bases from V and 2 from J; bases not matched to a gene: 1. The CDR3 nucleotides are TGTGCCAGCAGCTATAGCGGGAGGGCCTACGAGCAGTACTTC. It translates to CASSYSGRAYEQYF.

This clone is judged medium-sized. The chain links TRBV5-5 to TRBJ1-2; 7 nucleotides agree with TRBD1. With 4 bases clipped from V and 7 bases from J, the junction kept 7 bases outside the gene matches. Germline V CDR1 and CDR2: SGHKS, YYEKEE (reference sequence). This CDR3 region has 13 residues. CDR3 protein: CASSLTGEAGYTF. DNA of the CDR3: TGTGCCAGCAGCCTAACAGGGGAGGCTGGCTACACCTTC.

The chain uses TRBV25-1 and TRBJ1-1, with a tentative D call TRBD1 (6 bases). The germline V and J ends were trimmed by 4 bases and 3 bases, with 18 bases remaining between them. CDR3 length: 16 amino acids. Germline V lookup: CDR1 MGHDK, CDR2 SYGVNS. The CDR3 loop reads CASSVGRGRVDTEAFF. The DNA of the CDR3 is TGTGCCAGCAGTGTTGGCAGGGGAAGGGTAGACACTGAAGCTTTCTTT.

This clone was seen just once. The chain carries TRBV4-1 and TRBJ2-7; D gene unclear. Trimming shortened V by 6 bases and J by 5 bases, and 14 bases separated the two germline ends. Germline V gives CDR1 MGHRA, CDR2 YSYEKL. The CDR3 loop spans 13 amino acids. CDR3 sequence: CASSFRKEDEQYF. CDR3 DNA sequence: TGCGCCAGCAGTTTTCGTAAAGAGGACGAGCAGTACTTC.

The chain recombines TRBV6-1 with TRBJ2-7, with D possibly matching TRBD1 (6 bases). Germline assignment: CDR1 MNHNS and CDR2 SASEGT. This CDR3 spans 13 amino acids. Trimming shortened V by 4 bases and J by 6 bases, and 13 bases separated the two germline ends. CDR3 sequence reads: CASSVRGKSEQYF. As DNA, the CDR3 is TGTGCCAGCAGTGTTAGGGGGAAGTCCGAGCAGTACTTC.

The table lists this clone with a few counts. The rearrangement uses TRBV5-4 and TRBJ1-4; D is uncertain. V was trimmed by 2 bases and J by 7 bases, leaving 15 bases between them. In germline, CDR1 is SGHNT, CDR2 YYREEE (reference sequence). This CDR3 spans 15 amino acids. CDR3 sequence reads: CASSFRRESSEKLFF. The CDR3 DNA reads TGTGCCAGCAGCTTCCGGAGGGAGAGCAGTGAAAAACTGTTTTTT. Complete variable domain (other parts from reference TRBV5-4 and TRBJ1-4): ETGVTQSPTHLIKTRGQQVTLRCSSQSGHNTVSWYQQALGQGPQFIFQYYREEENGRGNFPPRFSGLQFPNYSSELNVNALELDDSALYLCASSFRRESSEKLFFGSGTQLSVL.

CDR3 bases: TGCGCCAGCAGCATAGACAGGACGAACACTGAAGCTTTCTTT. Translating gives CASSIDRTNTEAFF. The chain employs TRBV5-1 and TRBJ1-1, with D possibly TRBD1 on 6 matching bases. Per the germline V gene, CDR1 is SGHRS and CDR2 is YFSETQ. V was trimmed by 4 bases and J by 1 base, leaving 11 bases between them. The CDR3 contains 14 residues.

This rearrangement joins TRBV29-1 to TRBJ1-1; TRBD1 is a possible D gene (6 bases). The CDR3 runs 12 residues. The germline gives CDR1 SQVTM, CDR2 ANQGSEA. The V gene lost 4 bases and the J gene lost 7 bases, with 13 bases spanning the gap. CDR3 sequence: CSVVLAGDEAFF. The CDR3 region has the DNA TGCAGCGTTGTCTTGGCAGGGGATGAAGCTTTCTTT.

This rearrangement joins TRBV27 to TRBJ1-5; a weak D match, TRBD1 (6 bases). The CDR3 is 15 residues long. Between the trimmed V and J ends, which lost 5 bases and 4 bases, there was a span of 15 bases. Germline loops: CDR1 MNHEY, CDR2 SMNVEV (reference sequence). The CDR3 protein is CASSLTSGHNQPQHF. The CDR3, as DNA: TGTGCCAGCAGTCTGACCTCGGGACATAATCAGCCCCAGCATTTT.

This clone was observed once. The chain carries TRBV14 and TRBJ2-3; perhaps TRBD2 as D (6 bases). The ends were cut back, 4 bases at V and 3 bases at J, with 17 bases in the middle. Per germline, CDR1 SGHDN and CDR2 FVKESK. The CDR3 has 16 amino acids. The CDR3 nucleotides read TGTGCCAGCAGCCTGAACCGGGCCCGGGGGACAGATACGCAGTATTTT. Protein product: CASSLNRARGTDTQYF.

This sequence joins TRBV19 and TRBJ2-6; TRBD2 is a possible D gene (5 bases). The germline V gene has CDR1 LNHDA and CDR2 SQIVND (reference sequence). V was shortened by 5 bases and J by 3 bases, with 8 bases between the two germline ends. The CDR3 runs to 14 residues. CDR3 amino acids: CASSHGGGANVLTF. For the CDR3, the DNA is TGTGCCAGTAGTCATGGAGGTGGGGCCAACGTCCTGACTTTC.